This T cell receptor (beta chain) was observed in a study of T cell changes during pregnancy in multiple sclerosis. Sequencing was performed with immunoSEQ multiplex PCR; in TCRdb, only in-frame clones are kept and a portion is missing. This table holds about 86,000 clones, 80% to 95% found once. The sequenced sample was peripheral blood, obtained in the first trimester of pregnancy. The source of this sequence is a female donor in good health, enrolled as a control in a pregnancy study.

DNA for the CDR3: TGCGCCAGCAGCTTTGAGTTGTACCAAGAGACCCAGTACTTC. Protein sequence: CASSFELYQETQYF. The chain carries TRBV5-1 and TRBJ2-5; unclear D gene. Germline CDR1 reads SGHRS; CDR2 reads YFSETQ. V dropped 2 bases and J dropped 0 bases, with 8 bases sitting between them. This CDR3 spans 14 amino acids.